These T cell receptor beta chains were read from a single sample in a study of blood T cell repertoires in COVID-19. Method: immunoSEQ multiplex PCR; TCRdb's copy keeps in-frame clones and lacks some. Of almost 350,000 clones detected, more than 70% appear once; the ten largest clones hold 1%. Material for sequencing was PBMCs or T cells enriched from blood (not recorded which). These receptors were obtained from a woman aged 30 to 39 who had been exposed to COVID-19. Both conserved end residues are part of each CDR3. A D gene is named only where the DNA matches it firmly. Size is omitted from some rows. Given values are once, few, many or a class for expanded clones.

V,D,size,J,CDR3,DNA
TRBV4-1,-,-,TRBJ2-2,CASSYGLWNTGELFF,TGCGCCAGCAGCTACGGACTATGGAACACCGGGGAGCTGTTTTTT
TRBV5-5,TRBD2,-,TRBJ2-4,CASSTGTSGKNIQYF,TGTGCCAGCAGCACCGGGACTAGCGGGAAAAACATTCAGTACTTC
TRBV7-9,-,-,TRBJ2-7,CASSLAGYGSEQYF,TGTGCCAGCAGCTTAGCCGGATACGGGAGCGAGCAGTACTTC
TRBV9,-,-,TRBJ1-2,CASSVGEDGYTF,TGTGCCAGCAGCGTAGGGGAGGATGGCTACACCTTC
TRBV28,-,-,TRBJ1-5,CASSLGEALSQHF,TGTGCCAGCAGCCTCGGGGAGGCACTATCCCAGCATTTT
TRBV27,-,-,TRBJ2-7,CASSLQGSRSYEQYF,TGTGCCAGCAGCCTCCAGGGGTCTCGTTCCTACGAGCAGTACTTC
TRBV29-1,-,-,TRBJ2-5,CSVEWQRETQYF,TGCAGCGTTGAGTGGCAGCGCGAGACCCAGTACTTC
TRBV5-5,TRBD2,-,TRBJ2-7,CASSLGRELSYEQYF,TGTGCCAGCAGCTTGGGGCGGGAGCTCTCCTACGAGCAGTACTTC
TRBV15,-,-,TRBJ1-5,CATSGGGQPQHF,TGTGCCACCAGCGGGGGGGGTCAGCCCCAGCATTTT
TRBV2,TRBD1,-,TRBJ1-5,CASSAETGGPLPQHF,TGTGCCAGCAGTGCGGAGACAGGGGGCCCCCTTCCCCAGCATTTT
TRBV6-1,-,-,TRBJ1-2,CASSETTGSYGYTF,TGTGCCAGCAGTGAAACCACGGGGAGCTATGGCTACACCTTC
TRBV2,-,-,TRBJ2-1,CASSTTGTYNEQFF,TGTGCCAGCAGTACGACAGGAACCTACAATGAGCAGTTCTTC
TRBV19,-,-,TRBJ1-1,CASSAPPFRAFF,TGTGCCAGTAGTGCACCCCCTTTCAGAGCTTTCTTT
TRBV5-8,TRBD1,few,TRBJ1-1,CASSFGTVYNTEAFF,TGTGCCAGCAGCTTTGGGACAGTTTATAACACTGAAGCTTTCTTT
TRBV9,TRBD2,-,TRBJ2-5,CASSGPGWTSGQTQYF,TGTGCCAGCAGCGGACCCGGATGGACTAGCGGACAGACCCAGTACTTC
TRBV7-9,TRBD1,-,TRBJ2-5,CASSSYGTGETQYF,TGTGCCAGCAGCTCTTACGGGACAGGGGAGACCCAGTACTTC
TRBV27,TRBD1,-,TRBJ1-1,CASSRTGGNWAAEAFF,TGTGCCAGCAGTAGGACAGGGGGCAATTGGGCGGCCGAAGCTTTCTTT
TRBV4-1,TRBD2,-,TRBJ2-7,CASSQAGLGTYEQYF,TGCGCCAGCAGCCAAGCCGGACTAGGAACCTACGAGCAGTACTTC
TRBV6-5,-,-,TRBJ1-5,CASNSDQPQHF,TGTGCCAGCAATAGCGATCAGCCCCAGCATTTT
TRBV30,-,-,TRBJ1-2,CAWSWQGDDGYTF,TGTGCCTGGAGTTGGCAGGGCGATGACGGCTACACCTTC
TRBV12-3/TRBV12-4,-,-,TRBJ2-2,CASSQGGGELFF,TGTGCCAGCAGTCAAGGGGGCGGGGAGCTGTTTTTT
TRBV5-1,-,-,TRBJ2-2,CASSLLRGTGELFF,TGCGCCAGCAGCTTGTTACGGGGGACCGGGGAGCTGTTTTTT
TRBV4-1,-,-,TRBJ2-7,CASSQEGRTGEEQYF,TGCGCCAGCAGCCAAGAGGGCAGGACGGGGGAGGAGCAGTACTTC
TRBV11-2,-,-,TRBJ1-3,CASSPGQTYSGNTIYF,TGTGCCAGCAGCCCAGGACAGACATACTCTGGAAACACCATATATTTT
TRBV12-5,TRBD1,-,TRBJ1-5,CASGSLWEWRQGSNQPQHF,TGTGCTAGTGGGTCTCTTTGGGAGTGGAGACAGGGAAGCAATCAGCCCCAGCATTTT
TRBV5-1,-,-,TRBJ2-5,CASSLATGPKETQYF,TGCGCCAGCAGCTTGGCCACAGGCCCCAAAGAGACCCAGTACTTC
TRBV19,TRBD1,-,TRBJ2-3,CATEGAGTDTQYF,TGTGCCACCGAGGGGGCTGGCACAGATACGCAGTATTTT
TRBV7-3,TRBD2,-,TRBJ2-1,CASSRGLAGYNEQFF,TGTGCCAGCAGCCGGGGACTAGCGGGTTACAATGAGCAGTTCTTC
TRBV12-5,-,-,TRBJ2-4,CASGPSDRQAKNIQYF,TGTGCTAGTGGTCCTAGTGACAGGCAAGCCAAAAACATTCAGTACTTC
TRBV7-9,-,few,TRBJ1-4,CASSPTQATNEKLFF,TGTGCCAGCAGCCCCACCCAGGCCACTAATGAAAAACTGTTTTTT
TRBV28,TRBD1,-,TRBJ2-7,CASTPGDRLYEQYF,TGTGCCAGCACCCCCGGGGACAGACTCTACGAGCAGTACTTC
TRBV6-5,TRBD1,-,TRBJ1-2,CASSWRQGAGPYGYTF,TGTGCCAGCAGTTGGCGACAGGGGGCAGGGCCCTATGGCTACACCTTC
TRBV25-1,-,-,TRBJ2-3,CASSGFQVDTQYF,TGTGCCAGCAGTGGTTTCCAGGTAGATACGCAGTATTTT
TRBV14,-,-,TRBJ1-1,CASSQDEGRDTEAFF,TGTGCCAGCAGCCAAGACGAGGGCCGGGACACTGAAGCTTTCTTT